Following are 24 T cell receptor beta chains from one sample sequenced in a study of T cell repertoires in cytomegalovirus infection. MiXCR, applied by TCRdb to the reads, yields one record per CDR3 protein. The repertoire holds around 300,000 distinct CDR3 sequences, with approximately 9.5% as singletons. Sequencing was performed on PBMCs. The receptors originated from a human donor in good health (CMV status not recorded). Some clones in this sample may be carry-over from other donors' samples.

This clonotype came up a few times. The genes are TRBV6-2 or TRBV6-3 and TRBJ1-5, with D unclear. The CDR3 runs 16 residues. V lost 2 bases, J lost 5 bases, and 16 bases lay in between. Germline lookup yields CDR1 MNHEY and CDR2 SVGEGT. The CDR3 coding sequence is TGTGCCAGCAGTTACAAGGGCAAGCGAATCCATCAGCCCCAGCATTTT. As protein: CASSYKGKRIHQPQHF.

J is TRBJ2-7 and V is TRBV19, with 7 positions matching TRBD2. The CDR3 loop spans 18 amino acids. The V and J ends lost 5 bases and 0 bases, in that order; junction bases with no gene match: 16. Germline-derived CDR1 and CDR2 are LNHDA and SQIVND (reference sequence). CDR3 sequence (DNA): TGTGCCAGTAGTCCAGTTGGACTAGGGGATCAGAGCTCCTACGAGCAGTACTTC. It yields the protein CASSPVGLGDQSSYEQYF.

The V gene is TRBV7-8, the J gene TRBJ1-5; TRBD1 matches at 12 bases. The CDR3 runs 18 residues. Trimming removed 1 base from V and 1 base from J; junction bases left unmatched: 5. The V gene's germline CDR1 is SGHVS and CDR2 FQNEAQ. The CDR3 is CASSLVGTGGLSNQPQHF. The CDR3, as DNA: TGTGCCAGCAGCTTAGTCGGGACAGGGGGCCTAAGCAATCAGCCCCAGCATTTT.

This clonotype has a count of ten or more. This chain joins TRBV7-9 and TRBJ1-5; 12 bases align to TRBD1. Germline V gene lookup returns CDR1 SEHNR and CDR2 FQNEAQ (reference sequence). Trimming cost V 5 bases and J 7 bases; bases outside gene matches: 9. There are 16 residues in the CDR3. In nucleotides, the CDR3 is TGTGCCAGCAGCCATACAACCGGGACAGGGGGCCAGCCCCAGCATTTT. Encoded protein: CASSHTTGTGGQPQHF.

This clonotype was detected many times. The chain joins TRBV12-3 or TRBV12-4 to TRBJ2-7; D may be TRBD2 (5 bases). Trimming took 5 bases from V and 12 from J, leaving 17 bases between them. This CDR3 spans 12 amino acids. CDR3 in DNA: TGTGCCAGCAGTCCACACGGGGTGATTCCGTACTTC. This gives the protein CASSPHGVIPYF.

This clonotype came up many times. The genes are TRBV23-1 and TRBJ2-7; TRBD2 is a possible D gene (5 bases). TRBV23-1 is reported as an ORF; its role is uncertain. The CDR3 contains 13 residues. Trimming removed 4 bases at V and 6 bases at J, with 13 bases between. CDR3: CASSPEHRGEQYF. For the CDR3, the DNA is TGCGCCAGCAGTCCGGAACATCGGGGCGAGCAGTACTTC.

A word on this clonotype: A junction boundary mismatches the germline segment, possibly from a read error. The J gene is TRBJ2-7, the V gene TRBV10-3, with no clear D. CDR1 and CDR2 from the germline V gene are ENHRY and SYGVKD. This CDR3 is built from 13 residues. This CDR3 is CAFSESIAYEQYF. The CDR3 DNA reads as TGTGCCTTCAGTGAGAGTATCGCCTACGAGCAGTACTTC.

This clonotype was counted ten times or more. J is TRBJ2-2 and V is TRBV7-2; 15 bases are shared with TRBD2. V gave up 1 base and J gave up 7 bases; unmatched junction bases: 4. The CDR3 extends over 17 amino acids. The germline CDR1 and CDR2 sequences are SGHTA and FQGNSA. The CDR3 DNA reads as TGTGCCAGCAGCTTAGTTGGGACTAGCGGGAGGAGCGGGGAGCTGTTTTTT. Protein sequence: CASSLVGTSGRSGELFF. Looking up the rest from reference TRBV7-2 and TRBJ2-2 gives the full variable domain: GAGVSQSPSNKVTEKGKDVELRCDPISGHTALYWYRQSLGQGLEFLIYFQGNSAPDKSGLPSDRFSAERTGGSVSTLTIQRTQQEDSAVYLCASSLVGTSGRSGELFFGEGSRLTVL.

This clonotype was seen ten or more times. V usage is TRBV7-2 and J usage is TRBJ2-1; TRBD1 is a possible D gene (5 bases). Deletions cut 5 bases from V and 7 bases from J, with 9 bases between. Germline V gene data show CDR1 as SGHTA and CDR2 as FQGNSA. This CDR3 is 12 amino acids long. CDR3 protein: CASSPDRNEQFF. As DNA, the CDR3 is TGTGCCAGCAGCCCCGACAGAAATGAGCAGTTCTTC.

This clonotype was recorded once. This chain uses TRBV4-3 with TRBJ2-7; D unresolved. Germline V CDR1 and CDR2: LGHNA, YSLEER. This CDR3 is built from 15 residues. Trimming shortened V by 0 bases and J by 5 bases, and 14 bases separated the two germline ends. CDR3 DNA: TGCGCCAGCAGCCAAGAATGGGGTGGCGCCCACGAGCAGTACTTC. It translates to CASSQEWGGAHEQYF.

The count of this clonotype is one. The final CDR3 position lacks the conserved phenylalanine or tryptophan, pointing to a likely read error. The chain combines TRBV12-5 with TRBJ1-1; 8 bases map to TRBD1. With 1 base clipped from V and 8 bases from J, the junction kept 6 bases outside the gene matches. Germline CDR1 LGHNT, CDR2 FRNRAP. CDR3 length: 14 amino acids. The CDR3 loop reads CASGLAGAGGEAFS. The DNA for the CDR3 is TGTGCTAGTGGTTTGGCCGGAGCAGGGGGCGAAGCTTTCTCT.

The chain links TRBV11-3 to TRBJ2-1; D is perhaps TRBD2 (6 bases). The CDR3 spans 14 residues. The V gene's germline CDR1 is SGHNT and CDR2 YENEEA. V gave up 1 base and J gave up 4 bases, with 8 bases separating them. The CDR3 region is CASSLGGLYNEQFF. In nucleotides, the CDR3 is TGTGCCAGCAGCTTAGGGGGACTTTACAATGAGCAGTTCTTC.

This clonotype occurred many times. V usage is TRBV7-2 and J usage is TRBJ1-6; D not resolved. The CDR3 runs 12 residues. Germline V gene lookup returns CDR1 SGHTA and CDR2 FQGNSA. Trimming shortened V by 3 bases and J by 8 bases, and 5 bases separated the two germline ends. CDR3 coding DNA: TGTGCCAGCAGCTTTCGACATTCACCCCTCCACTTT. This encodes CASSFRHSPLHF.

This clonotype was seen a handful of times. The V call is TRBV28, the J call TRBJ1-5, with a weak D call TRBD1 (6 bases). CDR1 and CDR2 (germline): MDHEN, SYDVKM. The CDR3 runs 16 residues. V dropped 5 bases and J dropped 2 bases, with 16 bases sitting between them. The CDR3 loop reads CASSPPQGTRNQPQHF. CDR3 bases: TGTGCCAGCAGTCCGCCACAGGGAACTCGCAATCAGCCCCAGCATTTT.

The chain carries TRBV20-1 and TRBJ2-1; the D is unclear. The germline V gene encodes CDR1 DFQATT and CDR2 SNEGSKA (reference sequence). The CDR3 length is 11 residues. The CDR3 protein is CSVARSNEQFF. CDR3 nucleotides: TGCAGCGTAGCTAGGAGTAATGAGCAGTTCTTC.

The table lists this clonotype with a few counts. V usage is TRBV7-9 and J usage is TRBJ2-5; the match to TRBD2 covers 13 bases. V was clipped by 5 bases and J by 5 bases; unmatched bases: 5. Germline V CDR1 and CDR2: SEHNR, FQNEAQ (reference sequence). The CDR3 covers 15 residues. The CDR3 loop is CASSHSTSGGETQYF. The CDR3 nucleotides read TGTGCCAGCAGCCACTCGACTAGCGGGGGGGAGACCCAGTACTTC.

This clonotype was seen a handful of times. The V and J genes are TRBV7-9 and TRBJ2-3; D unclear. The germline CDR1 and CDR2 sequences are SEHNR and FQNEAQ (reference sequence). V gave up 4 bases and J gave up 4 bases, with 18 bases separating them. The CDR3 covers 16 residues. The CDR3 spells CASSSDLGLGADTQYF. The CDR3 bases are TGTGCCAGCAGCTCAGACTTAGGTCTCGGAGCAGATACGCAGTATTTT.

This clonotype was seen at least ten times. The V call is TRBV7-2, the J call TRBJ2-6; D is undetermined. The CDR3 covers 15 residues. CDR1 is SGHTA, CDR2 FQGNSA, per germline. The V end was cut by 5 bases, the J end by 0 bases, with 8 bases between. The CDR3 loop is CASSPGSSGANVLTF. CDR3 nucleotides: TGTGCCAGCAGCCCCGGAAGCTCTGGGGCCAACGTCCTGACTTTC.

This clonotype was seen a few times. The rearrangement joins TRBV5-1 to TRBJ2-7; no firm D call. V dropped 1 base and J dropped 0 bases, with 8 bases sitting between them. The germline CDR1 and CDR2 sequences are SGHRS and YFSETQ. The CDR3 totals 14 residues. CDR3: CASSLLPGSYEQYF. The CDR3 nucleotides are TGCGCCAGCAGCTTGTTACCAGGCTCCTACGAGCAGTACTTC.

This clonotype has at least ten counts. V is TRBV7-2 and J is TRBJ2-7; tentatively, D is TRBD1 (5 bases). This CDR3 region has 16 residues. V lost 0 bases and J 5 bases, leaving 17 bases between the germline ends. Germline lookup yields CDR1 SGHTA and CDR2 FQGNSA. The CDR3 reads CASSLASTGPVHEQYF. The DNA of the CDR3 is TGTGCCAGCAGCTTAGCCAGCACAGGACCTGTCCACGAGCAGTACTTC.

This clonotype has at least ten counts. The chain links TRBV7-2 to TRBJ1-1, with D possibly matching TRBD1 (5 bases). CDR1 is SGHTA, CDR2 FQGNSA, per germline. V was cut by 4 bases and J by 4 bases, with 16 bases left in between. The CDR3 has 15 residues. The CDR3 region has the DNA TGTGCCAGCAGCTCCACCGACAAGGGGAGCACTGAAGCTTTCTTT. It codes for CASSSTDKGSTEAFF.

The rearrangement joins TRBV27 to TRBJ1-2; 9 bases match TRBD1. The junction had 4 bases not matched to a gene; V was cut back by 3 bases and J by 2 bases. CDR3 length equals 15 residues. Germline-derived CDR1 and CDR2 are MNHEY and SMNVEV (reference sequence). This CDR3 reads CASSLGGQGNYGYTF. The CDR3 bases are TGTGCCAGCAGTTTGGGGGGACAGGGCAACTATGGCTACACCTTC.

This clonotype was found many times. The chain combines TRBV2 with TRBJ1-1; no definite D call. This CDR3 is built from 15 residues. CDR1 SNHLY and CDR2 FYNNEI come from the germline V gene. Deletions cut 5 bases from V and 2 bases from J, with 15 bases between. CDR3 coding DNA: TGTGCCAGCAGTCCTTTGGACCGAGTAAACACTGAAGCTTTCTTT. It specifies CASSPLDRVNTEAFF.

The chain has TRBV18 and TRBJ1-6, with D unresolved. Germline lookup yields CDR1 KGHSH and CDR2 LQKENI. Trimming cost V 2 bases and J 8 bases, with 13 bases left between them. The CDR3 totals 15 residues. This chain's CDR3 is CASSPEQTDYSPLHF. CDR3 in DNA: TGTGCCAGCTCACCAGAACAGACGGATTATTCACCCCTCCACTTT.